The clone carrying this T cell receptor beta chain was observed many times. The data originate from a study of T cells after yellow fever vaccination. TCRdb itself ran the 5' RACE reads through MiXCR, one entry per CDR3 protein. The sample includes 300,000 to 400,000 distinct CDR3 sequences, about 6% of them seen just once. The CDR3 consists of 13 residues. Trimming cost V 7 bases and J 5 bases; bases outside gene matches: 4. CDR1 is ENHRY, CDR2 SYGVKD, per germline. The source is a man aged 30 to 39 who received the YFV17D yellow fever vaccine. The starting material was PBMCs, obtained 5 days after the yellow fever booster vaccination. The chain uses TRBV10-3 and TRBJ2-5; 10 bases agree with TRBD2. The CDR3 protein is CAINQLAGETQYF. The CDR3 DNA sequence: TGTGCCATCAATCAACTAGCGGGGGAGACCCAGTACTTC.